This paragraph covers one TCR beta chain sequence. The germline V gene encodes CDR1 MNHEY and CDR2 SMNVEV (reference sequence). V was clipped by 3 bases and J by 5 bases; unmatched bases: 6. CDR3 length equals 15 residues. The data belong to a study of long-term antiretroviral therapy in people with HIV. Study summary: The 2015 immediate-ART recommendation was preceded by the earliest samples by about a decade.

Runs used v3.0 of the immunoSEQ assay and were done at survey level. Clones were sequenced by immunoSEQ multiplex PCR, and TCRdb holds only the in-frame ones, with some missing. The sample lists approximately 27,000 clones, 80% to 95% seen once, with around 4.2% in the top ten. This chain connects TRBV27 to TRBJ2-3; 9 positions match TRBD2. The input for sequencing was unsorted PBMCs, taken 3.1 years after starting antiretroviral therapy. The clonotype originates from a man between 18 and 35 years old with HIV. The CDR3 coding sequence is TGTGCCAGCAGTTTGATAGCGGGAGTGAGAGATACGCAGTATTTT. Translated: CASSLIAGVRDTQYF.